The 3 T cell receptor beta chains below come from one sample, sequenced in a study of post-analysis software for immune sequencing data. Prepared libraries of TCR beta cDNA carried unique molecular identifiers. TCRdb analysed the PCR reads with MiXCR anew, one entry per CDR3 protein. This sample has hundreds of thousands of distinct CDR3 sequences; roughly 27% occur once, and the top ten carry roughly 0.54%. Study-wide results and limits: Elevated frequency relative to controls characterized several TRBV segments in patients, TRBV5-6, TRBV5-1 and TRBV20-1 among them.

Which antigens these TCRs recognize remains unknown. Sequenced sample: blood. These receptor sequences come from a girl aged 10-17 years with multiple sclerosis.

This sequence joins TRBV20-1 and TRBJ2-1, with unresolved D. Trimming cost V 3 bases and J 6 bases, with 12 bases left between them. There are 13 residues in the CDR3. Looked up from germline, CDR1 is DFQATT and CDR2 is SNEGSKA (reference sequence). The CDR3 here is CSASYDFVNEQFF. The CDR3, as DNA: TGCAGTGCTAGTTACGACTTCGTCAATGAGCAGTTCTTC.

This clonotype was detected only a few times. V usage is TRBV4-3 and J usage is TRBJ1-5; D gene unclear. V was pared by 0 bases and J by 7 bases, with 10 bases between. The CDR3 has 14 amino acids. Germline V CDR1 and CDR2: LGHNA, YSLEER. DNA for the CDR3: TGCGCCAGCAGCCAAGATCTAGAGAGCCAGCCCCAGCATTTT. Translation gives CASSQDLESQPQHF.

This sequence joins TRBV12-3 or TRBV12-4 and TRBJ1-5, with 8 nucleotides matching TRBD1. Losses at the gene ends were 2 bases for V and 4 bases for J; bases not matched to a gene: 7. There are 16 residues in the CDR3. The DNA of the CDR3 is TGTGCCAGCAGTTTATACAGGGGGGACAGGAATCAGCCCCAGCATTTT. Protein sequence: CASSLYRGDRNQPQHF.